This T cell receptor beta chain is from a study of blood T cell repertoires in COVID-19. CDR3 length: 14 residues. V was pared by 0 bases and J by 6 bases, with 11 bases between. Per germline, CDR1 LGHNA and CDR2 YNFKEQ. Sequencing used immunoSEQ multiplex PCR; TCRdb keeps in-frame clones, though not all of them. The sample contains about 160,000 clones, around 84% of which appear only once. Input material: peripheral blood. This chain connects TRBV4-2 to TRBJ1-2; tentative D call: TRBD1 (6 bases). The receptor's source is an elderly woman with acute or convalescent COVID-19. The CDR3 DNA follows: TGTGCCAGCAGCCAAGACCCAGGGGCACATGGCTACACCTTC. Encoded protein: CASSQDPGAHGYTF.